Reported below is one T cell receptor beta chain. The antigen remains undetermined. Germline values: CDR1 SNHLY, CDR2 FYNNEI. CDR3 length: 17 amino acids. The junction had 8 bases not matched to a gene; V was cut back by 5 bases and J by 4 bases. The sample comes from a study of beta chain features in type 1 diabetes. Expressed TCRB transcripts were sequenced because the entire RNA isolate underwent reverse transcription. The repertoire was sequenced with immunoSEQ multiplex PCR; TCRdb's copy has only in-frame clones and lacks some. The sample includes more than 300,000 clones, around 9.7% of them seen just once. Study observations and caveats: Lower insertion and higher deletion counts appeared at VDJ junctions in type 1 diabetes patients. Among all four CD4+ subsets, Type 1 diabetes patients had TCRB CDR3s that were moderately but significantly shorter.

The rearrangement links TRBV2 to TRBJ2-5; 15 nucleotides agree with TRBD2. The sequence derives from a man in his thirties or forties with type 1 diabetes. Sequencing used central memory CD4+ T cells from blood. The CDR3 protein is CASSYGTSGGKGETQYF. CDR3 coding DNA: TGTGCCAGCAGTTACGGGACTAGCGGGGGGAAGGGAGAGACCCAGTACTTC.